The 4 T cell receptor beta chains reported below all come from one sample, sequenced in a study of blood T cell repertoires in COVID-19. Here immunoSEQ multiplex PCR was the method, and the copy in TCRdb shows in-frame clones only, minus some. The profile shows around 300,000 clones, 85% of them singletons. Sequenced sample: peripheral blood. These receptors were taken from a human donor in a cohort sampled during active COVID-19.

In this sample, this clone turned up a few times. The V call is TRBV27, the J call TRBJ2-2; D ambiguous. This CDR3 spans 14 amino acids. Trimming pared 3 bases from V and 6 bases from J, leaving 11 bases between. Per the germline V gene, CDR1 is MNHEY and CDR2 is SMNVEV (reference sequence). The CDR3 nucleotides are TGTGCCAGCAGTTTGCGGTGGCGAGCCGGGGAGCTGTTTTTT. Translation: CASSLRWRAGELFF.

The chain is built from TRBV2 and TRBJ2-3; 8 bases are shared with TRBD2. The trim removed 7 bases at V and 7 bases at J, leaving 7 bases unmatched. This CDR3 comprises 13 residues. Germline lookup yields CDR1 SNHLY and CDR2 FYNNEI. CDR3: CASTGTSSYTQYF. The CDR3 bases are TGTGCCAGCACCGGGACTAGTTCCTATACGCAGTATTTT.

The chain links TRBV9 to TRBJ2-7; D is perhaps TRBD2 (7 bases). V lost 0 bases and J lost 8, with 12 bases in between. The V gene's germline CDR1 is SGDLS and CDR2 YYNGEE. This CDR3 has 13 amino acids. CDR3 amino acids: CASSVVAGAKQYF. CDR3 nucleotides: TGTGCCAGCAGCGTAGTCGCGGGGGCCAAGCAGTACTTC. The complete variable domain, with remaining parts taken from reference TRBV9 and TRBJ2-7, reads DSGVTQTPKHLITATGQRVTLRCSPRSGDLSVYWYQQSLDQGLQFLIQYYNGEERAKGNILERFSAQQFPDLHSELNLSSLELGDSALYFCASSVVAGAKQYFGPGTRLTVT.

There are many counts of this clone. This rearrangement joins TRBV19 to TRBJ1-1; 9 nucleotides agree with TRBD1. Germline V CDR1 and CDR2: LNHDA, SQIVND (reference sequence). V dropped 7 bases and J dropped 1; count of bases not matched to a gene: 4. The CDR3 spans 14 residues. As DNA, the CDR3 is TGTGCCAGTATCGCGGACAGGGGGAACACTGAAGCTTTCTTT. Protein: CASIADRGNTEAFF.